These 22 T cell receptor beta chains were all obtained from the same sample, sequenced in a study of PD-L1 blockade in urothelial cancer. Described time point: peripheral blood 6 weeks after treatment start. Assay: immunoSEQ multiplex PCR; the TCRdb copy retains only in-frame clones and omits some. The table shows about 120,000 clones, with around 88% occurring only once. The sample was PBMCs, taken around atezolizumab (anti-PD-L1) treatment. The receptors were gathered from a man in his sixties with urothelial cancer.

This chain uses TRBV5-5 with TRBJ2-7, with D maybe TRBD1 (5 bases). The CDR3 totals 13 residues. The ends were cut back, 0 bases at V and 3 bases at J, with 7 bases in the middle. Germline lookup yields CDR1 SGHKS and CDR2 YYEKEE (reference sequence). The CDR3 sequence: CASSLAGNYEQYF. In DNA, the CDR3 is TGTGCCAGCAGCTTGGCAGGGAACTACGAGCAGTACTTC. The full variable domain, completed using reference TRBV5-5 and TRBJ2-7, is DAGVTQSPTHLIKTRGQQVTLRCSPISGHKSVSWYQQVLGQGPQFIFQYYEKEERGRGNFPDRFSARQFPNYSSELNVNALLLGDSALYLCASSLAGNYEQYFGPGTRLTVT.

This clone was seen only once. The genes are TRBV21-1 and TRBJ2-1; the table's D call of TRBD2 was not tested on the DNA. TRBV21-1 corresponds to a pseudogene. The CDR3 is 15 amino acids. The DNA for the CDR3 is TGTGCCAGCAGCTTCAGCGGGAGGGCCTACAATGAGCAGTTCTTC. Translating gives CASSFSGRAYNEQFF.

The chain has TRBV6-5 and TRBJ2-2; 8 bases align to TRBD2. The length of the CDR3 is 13 residues. The V and J ends lost 6 bases and 4 bases, in that order; junction bases with no gene match: 1. Germline lookup yields CDR1 MNHEY and CDR2 SVGAGI. CDR3 protein: CASRLAGTGELFF. In DNA, the CDR3 is TGTGCCAGCAGGCTAGCGGGCACCGGGGAGCTGTTTTTT.

V gene TRBV5-1 combines with J gene TRBJ1-1; weak D call: TRBD1 (6 bases). The CDR3 is made up of 17 amino acids. Germline loops: CDR1 SGHRS, CDR2 YFSETQ. Deletions cut 0 bases from V and 1 base from J, with 16 bases between. CDR3 coding DNA: TGCGCCAGCAGCTTGGTGAGCAGGGACATCCGGAACACTGAAGCTTTCTTT. Its translation is CASSLVSRDIRNTEAFF.

V is TRBV6-1 and J is TRBJ1-1; no clear D gene. This CDR3 comprises 16 residues. The germline CDR1 and CDR2 sequences are MNHNS and SASEGT. V dropped 0 bases and J dropped 0 bases, with 11 bases sitting between them. CDR3 nucleotide sequence: TGTGCCAGCAGTGAAGCGGGAGGCAGCTTGAACACTGAAGCTTTCTTT. Protein product: CASSEAGGSLNTEAFF.

This chain joins TRBV28 and TRBJ2-7; tentative D call: TRBD2 (6 bases). Germline assignment: CDR1 MDHEN and CDR2 SYDVKM. The length of the CDR3 is 15 residues. V was trimmed by 5 bases and J by 0 bases, leaving 14 bases between them. This CDR3 is CASSPLWRGSYEQYF. DNA for the CDR3: TGTGCCAGCAGTCCGCTGTGGCGGGGCTCCTACGAGCAGTACTTC.

The chain carries TRBV4-1 and TRBJ2-1, with 8 nucleotides matching TRBD2. The germline V gene has CDR1 MGHRA and CDR2 YSYEKL. V trimming: 3 bases; J trimming: 0 bases; junction bases outside the gene matches: 4. The CDR3 consists of 16 residues. The CDR3 bases are TGCGCCAGCAGCCAGCGACTAGCGAGCTCCTACAATGAGCAGTTCTTC. It translates to CASSQRLASSYNEQFF.

This chain links TRBV19 with TRBJ1-4, with 9 bases that match TRBD1. The length of the CDR3 is 17 residues. The V and J ends lost 9 bases and 1 base, in that order; junction bases with no gene match: 12. CDR1 LNHDA and CDR2 SQIVND come from the germline V gene (reference sequence). The DNA of the CDR3 is TGTGCCAGCAAACCAAAACAGGGGGCTATAACTAATGAAAAACTGTTTTTT. Translated, it gives CASKPKQGAITNEKLFF.

This rearrangement joins TRBV19 to TRBJ2-3; 12 bases line up with TRBD2. In germline, CDR1 is LNHDA, CDR2 SQIVND (reference sequence). V was pared by 2 bases and J by 6 bases, with 9 bases of the junction left unmatched. The CDR3 is 17 residues long. In nucleotides, the CDR3 is TGTGCCAGTAGTATATTAGTGCTAGCGGGAGGGAACGATACGCAGTATTTT. The encoded protein is CASSILVLAGGNDTQYF.

This clone has only one observation. The same CDR3 also results from other DNA sequences found in this sample. The chain links TRBV5-1 to TRBJ2-5; maybe TRBD1 (6 bases). The CDR3 has 14 residues. Germline CDR1 is SGHRS and CDR2 is YFSETQ. The germline V and J ends were trimmed by 1 base and 3 bases, with 10 bases remaining between them. The CDR3 DNA sequence: TGCGCCAGCAGCTTGCCTGGACAGAAAGAGACCCAGTACTTC. It is translated as CASSLPGQKETQYF.

This clone came up a few times. The chain recombines TRBV7-9 with TRBJ2-7; 7 nucleotides agree with TRBD2. This CDR3 is built from 15 residues. Trimming removed 3 bases from V and 5 bases from J; junction bases left unmatched: 10. In germline, CDR1 is SEHNR, CDR2 FQNEAQ (reference sequence). CDR3 residues: CASSFFSGTTDEQYF. In DNA, the CDR3 is TGTGCCAGCAGCTTTTTCAGTGGGACTACCGACGAGCAGTACTTC. The full variable domain, with the rest looked up from reference TRBV7-9 and TRBJ2-7, is DTGVSQNPRHKITKRGQNVTFRCDPISEHNRLYWYRQTLGQGPEFLTYFQNEAQLEKSRLLSDRFSAERPKGSFSTLEIQRTEQGDSAMYLCASSFFSGTTDEQYFGPGTRLTVT.

This chain uses TRBV18 with TRBJ2-7; 7 bases agree with TRBD2. Germline loops: CDR1 KGHSH, CDR2 LQKENI. Trimming took 8 bases from V and 5 from J; bases not matched to a gene: 15. This CDR3 spans 15 amino acids. The CDR3 DNA is TGTGCCAGCGCTGGAGTGGGAGGGAGGGACGACGAGCAGTACTTC. This gives the protein CASAGVGGRDDEQYF.

V gene TRBV28 combines with J gene TRBJ2-3, with 9 bases lining up with TRBD2. The CDR3 consists of 14 residues. Germline V gene sequence: CDR1 MDHEN, CDR2 SYDVKM. Germline trimming cut 7 bases from V and 5 bases from J; bases unmatched to any gene: 7. The CDR3 protein is CASTAGGPLDTQYF. The CDR3 DNA follows: TGTGCCAGCACCGCGGGGGGGCCGTTAGATACGCAGTATTTT. Full variable domain (remainder filled in from reference TRBV28 and TRBJ2-3): DVKVTQSSRYLVKRTGEKVFLECVQDMDHENMFWYRQDPGLGLRLIYFSYDVKMKEKGDIPEGYSVSREKKERFSLILESASTNQTSMYLCASTAGGPLDTQYFGPGTRLTVL.

The chain uses TRBV28 and TRBJ1-1; 7 nucleotides match TRBD1. The V segment lost 3 bases and the J segment 0 bases; nucleotides outside the gene matches: 4. Germline values: CDR1 MDHEN, CDR2 SYDVKM. CDR3 length: 15 residues. The CDR3 nucleotides are TGTGCCAGCAGTTTGTTCAGGGGGATGAACACTGAAGCTTTCTTT. It encodes CASSLFRGMNTEAFF.

The J gene is TRBJ2-5, the V gene TRBV4-1, with TRBD1 matching 9 bases. The length of the CDR3 is 19 residues. The trim removed 1 base at V and 2 bases at J, leaving 14 bases unmatched. CDR1 is MGHRA, CDR2 YSYEKL, per germline. The CDR3 DNA follows: TGCGCCAGCAGCCAAGGTGGGACAGGGTCGCGGGGAAATCAAGAGACCCAGTACTTC. Amino acids: CASSQGGTGSRGNQETQYF.

This sequence joins TRBV27 and TRBJ2-1, with D unclear. Germline V CDR1 and CDR2: MNHEY, SMNVEV (reference sequence). The CDR3 has 12 amino acids. V was cut by 5 bases and J by 4 bases, with 6 bases left in between. CDR3 coding DNA: TGTGCCAGCAGTATCCCATACAATGAGCAGTTCTTC. Translation gives CASSIPYNEQFF.

This sequence joins TRBV19 and TRBJ1-2; D might be TRBD1 (6 bases). Germline V gene data show CDR1 as LNHDA and CDR2 as SQIVND (reference sequence). The germline V and J ends were trimmed by 0 bases and 6 bases, with 11 bases remaining between them. The CDR3 totals 14 residues. The CDR3, as DNA: TGTGCCAGTAGTATAGAACAGGGAACCCATGGCTACACCTTC. Translation: CASSIEQGTHGYTF.

This chain joins TRBV7-9 and TRBJ2-5; D possibly corresponds to TRBD2 (7 bases). The CDR3 spans 14 residues. Trimming removed 7 bases at V and 1 base at J, with 13 bases between. Per germline, CDR1 SEHNR and CDR2 FQNEAQ (reference sequence). CDR3 sequence (DNA): TGTGCCAGCACCCCCCGGGGGGCCCAAGAGACCCAGTACTTC. This gives the protein CASTPRGAQETQYF. Together with reference TRBV7-9 and TRBJ2-5, the CDR3 gives the full variable domain: DTGVSQNPRHKITKRGQNVTFRCDPISEHNRLYWYRQTLGQGPEFLTYFQNEAQLEKSRLLSDRFSAERPKGSFSTLEIQRTEQGDSAMYLCASTPRGAQETQYFGPGTRLLVL.

With regard to this clone: A read error may be the cause here, since a much bigger clone is one base away. Different DNA sequences within this sample yield the same CDR3. This chain joins TRBV10-2 and TRBJ1-1; weak D call: TRBD1 (5 bases). The CDR3 is 13 residues long. From germline, CDR1 is WSHSY and CDR2 SAAADI. Here the CDR3 DNA reads TGCGCCAGCAGTACACAGGAGAACACTGAAGCCTTCTTT. Translated: CASSTQENTEAFF.

The rearrangement joins TRBV4-2 to TRBJ1-4; 7 bases are shared with TRBD1. V lost 4 bases and J lost 6; bases outside the gene matches: 8. Germline CDR1 and CDR2: LGHNA and YNFKEQ. The CDR3 sequence is 15 residues long. The CDR3 sequence: CASSPTGAEDEKLFF. In nucleotides, the CDR3 is TGTGCCAGCAGCCCAACAGGGGCGGAGGATGAAAAACTGTTTTTT.

V gene TRBV6-6 combines with J gene TRBJ1-5; 7 nucleotides match TRBD1. The CDR3 totals 15 residues. Germline V gives CDR1 MNHNY, CDR2 SVGAGI (reference sequence). After removal of 6 bases from V and 4 bases from J, the junction contained 9 bases not matched to a gene. CDR3 bases: TGTGCCAGCAGGGTATCGACAGGGACGAATCAGCCCCAGCATTTT. Translating it yields CASRVSTGTNQPQHF.

This clone was observed a handful of times. The genes are TRBV5-1 and TRBJ2-3; D gene uncertain. CDR1 SGHRS and CDR2 YFSETQ come from the germline V gene. This CDR3 contains 14 residues. V gave up 0 bases and J gave up 5 bases, with 10 bases separating them. CDR3 nucleotides: TGCGCCAGCAGCTTGGATATGGAGAAAGATACGCAGTATTTT. This sequence encodes CASSLDMEKDTQYF.